This TCR beta chain stems from a study of cytomegalovirus exposure and HLA in healthy donors. Study-wide points: Investigators reported 164 TCR beta chains as tied to cytomegalovirus.

There are 16 residues in the CDR3. Germline values: CDR1 LGHNA, CDR2 YSLEER. V lost 2 bases to trimming and J lost 4 bases, with 17 bases between them. This table comes from immunoSEQ multiplex PCR, and its TCRdb copy is limited to in-frame clones, with some not included. This sample yields 190,000 or so clones, of which about 86% are seen a single time; 2.8% belongs to the top ten. A word on this clone: As yet, its antigen is unknown.

The rearrangement links TRBV4-3 to TRBJ1-2; tentatively, D is TRBD1 (6 bases). The sequence came from a woman between 18 and 29 years old in good health and CMV-seropositive. What was sequenced was PBMCs. CDR3 loop: CASSQSRDTTAYGYTF. The CDR3 nucleotides read TGCGCCAGCAGCCAATCAAGGGACACTACCGCCTATGGCTACACCTTC.